This T cell receptor beta chain was obtained from a study of blood T cells in healthy people across ages. Study results and limitations: Getting older went along with TCR beta diversity per million T cells dropping roughly linearly.

There are 13 residues in the CDR3. Per germline, CDR1 SGHAT and CDR2 FQNNGV. Between the trimmed V and J ends, which lost 5 bases and 5 bases, there was a span of 10 bases. Sample-barcoded 5' priming and a J-beta primer mix drove a second PCR of roughly 6 to 12 cycles. TCRdb called the 5' RACE reads again in MiXCR, with one record for every CDR3 protein. The sample shows about 720,000 distinct CDR3 sequences, 22% of them seen only once. A remark on this clonotype: Antigen: not known.

The material sequenced was blood. The sequence was obtained from a man between 65 and 80 years old in good health. V is TRBV11-2 and J is TRBJ1-5, with D unresolved. DNA of the CDR3: TGTGCCAGCAGCCTTTCCACGGATCAGCCCCAGCATTTT. It encodes CASSLSTDQPQHF. The variable domain in full, completed from reference TRBV11-2 and TRBJ1-5, reads EAGVAQSPRYKIIEKRQSVAFWCNPISGHATLYWYQQILGQGPKLLIQFQNNGVVDDSQLPKDRFSAERLKGVDSTLKIQPAKLEDSAVYLCASSLSTDQPQHFGDGTRLSIL.